The T cell receptor (beta chain) described here comes from a study of T-cell reconstitution after alpha-beta-depleted transplantation in children (dated by TCRdb to between 2015 and 2016). In the study overall: Using TCR repertoire profiling, the study followed T-cell immune reconstitution in a quantitative way in children after TCRalphabeta/CD19-depleted allogeneic hematopoietic cell transplantation.

V is shortened by 2 bases, J by 2 bases, and the region joining them spans 10 bases. From the cysteine up to the phenylalanine, the CDR3 has a length of 14 residues. Of all the DNA, just the CDR3 is kept, 42 bases in frame from base 1. Overall study outcomes, separate from this receptor: The frequencies of hyperexpanded clones fell over the following months, and after one year, T-cell counts and TCRbeta diversity were mostly attributed to newly produced T cells. The apparently early recovery of alphabetaT-cell counts about two months after transplant reportedly depended on only several hundred rapidly expanded clones that came from non-depleted graft cells. The high TCRbeta diversity at day 60 in some patients was ascribed to recipient T cells and intrathymic progenitors that had survived conditioning.

Library preparation was by PCR. Sequencing was performed on an Illumina HiSeq 2500. TCR libraries were prepared with molecular barcoding, using unique molecular identifiers to normalize TCRbeta repertoire quantification. TCRdb ran its own pipeline on the public reads, namely fastp trimming at Q25 and MiXCR clone calling, and kept in-frame beta chains. When rows share a CDR3 protein, they turn into one entry using the most common DNA and genes. The sample table holds approximately 630,000 distinct CDR3 sequences, of which approximately 14% were seen once. About 0.79% of the sample goes to the ten largest clones. The meaning of the sample's treatment or condition label: allogeneic hematopoietic cell transplantation with graft depleted of TCRalphabeta T cells and CD19 B cells. The transplant recipients were children given TCRalphabeta/CD19-depleted allogeneic hematopoietic cell grafts. This clonotype was found many times. What this receptor recognizes is not known. Per-nucleotide qualities are absent, and no much larger clonotype sits a single base away.

Recombination connected TRBV12-3 or TRBV12-4 to TRBJ2-7; TRBD2 is a possible D gene, resting on 5 matching bases. The clonotype originates from a girl aged 2 to 10 with congenital amegakaryocytic thrombocytopenia, due to receive a stem cell transplant. Sample: PBMCs, taken before TCRalphabeta/CD19-depleted stem cell transplant. CDR3 loop: CASSLRRVTYEQYF. The DNA is as follows: TGTGCCAGCAGTTTAAGGCGGGTAACCTACGAGCAGTACTTC.